Listed below are T cell receptor beta chains from one sample, sequenced in a study of Ad26.COV2.S vaccination and SARS-CoV-2 variants. This table comes from immunoSEQ multiplex PCR, and its TCRdb copy is limited to in-frame clones, with some not included. Among approximately 460,000 clones listed, about 88% were seen once. This specimen consisted of peripheral blood, obtained in a trial of Ad26.COV2.S vaccine versus placebo. All receptors come from a person between 18 and 59 years old who received the Ad26.COV2.S COVID-19 vaccine or a placebo. The CDR3 runs from the conserved cysteine through the conserved F or W. Each record gives: D gene, clone size, V gene, J gene, CDR3 DNA, CDR3 protein. D genes are given only for firm matches. Not every row has a clone size; where given, it reads once, few, many or a size class.

d_gene: -; abundance: few; v_gene: TRBV18; j_gene: TRBJ1-5; CDR3nt: TGTGCCAGCTCACGGGAGGGGAATAGCAATCAGCCCCAGCATTTT; CDR3aa: CASSREGNSNQPQHF
d_gene: -; abundance: once; v_gene: TRBV27; j_gene: TRBJ2-1; CDR3nt: TGTGCCAGCAGTTCGGCCGGGAGCTCCTACAATGAGCAGTTCTTC; CDR3aa: CASSSAGSSYNEQFF
d_gene: -; abundance: once; v_gene: TRBV5-8; j_gene: TRBJ1-1; CDR3nt: TGTGCCAGCAGCTTGTCCCTCCGGGGGACTGTGAACACTGAAGCTTTCTTT; CDR3aa: CASSLSLRGTVNTEAFF
d_gene: TRBD2; abundance: -; v_gene: TRBV3-1/TRBV3-2; j_gene: TRBJ2-7; CDR3nt: TGTGCCAGCAGCCAAGTTCTAGCGGATAGCTCCTACGAGCAGTACTTC; CDR3aa: CASSQVLADSSYEQYF
d_gene: -; abundance: -; v_gene: TRBV5-8; j_gene: TRBJ1-6; CDR3nt: TGTGCCAGCAGCTTGGCCGGGGTAGTTAATTCACCCCTCCACTTT; CDR3aa: CASSLAGVVNSPLHF
d_gene: -; abundance: -; v_gene: TRBV10-3; j_gene: TRBJ2-3; CDR3nt: TGTGCCCTCCGGGCGCGCCGGGAGAGCACAGATACGCAGTATTTT; CDR3aa: CALRARRESTDTQYF
d_gene: -; abundance: -; v_gene: TRBV2; j_gene: TRBJ1-5; CDR3nt: TGTGCCAGCAACCGACAGATCAATCAGCCCCAGCATTTT; CDR3aa: CASNRQINQPQHF
d_gene: -; abundance: few; v_gene: TRBV28; j_gene: TRBJ2-7; CDR3nt: TGTGCCAGCAGGCTAGGGGGATTGTACGAGCAGTACTTC; CDR3aa: CASRLGGLYEQYF
d_gene: TRBD2; abundance: -; v_gene: TRBV28; j_gene: TRBJ2-3; CDR3nt: TGTGCCAGCACCACGGGGCTACTAGCGGGGGCAAGCACAGATACGCAGTATTTT; CDR3aa: CASTTGLLAGASTDTQYF
d_gene: -; abundance: few; v_gene: TRBV28; j_gene: TRBJ1-5; CDR3nt: TGTGCCAGCAGTCCTCGCGGCTTTCGGGGCAATCAGCCCCAGCATTTT; CDR3aa: CASSPRGFRGNQPQHF
d_gene: TRBD2; abundance: -; v_gene: TRBV5-6; j_gene: TRBJ2-1; CDR3nt: TGTGCCAGCAGCGCAGAACTAGCGGGGGGGCGGAATGAGCAGTTCTTC; CDR3aa: CASSAELAGGRNEQFF
d_gene: -; abundance: once; v_gene: TRBV28; j_gene: TRBJ2-4; CDR3nt: TGTGCCAGCAGTTTCCCTAGGGAATTGGGGCACATTCAGTACTTC; CDR3aa: CASSFPRELGHIQYF
d_gene: TRBD1; abundance: -; v_gene: TRBV19; j_gene: TRBJ2-7; CDR3nt: TGTGCCAGTAGTATACCGGGACAGGGGACCTACGAGCAGTACTTC; CDR3aa: CASSIPGQGTYEQYF
d_gene: -; abundance: -; v_gene: TRBV5-1; j_gene: TRBJ2-5; CDR3nt: TGCGCCAGCAGCTTGTGGGCAGGGAAAGAGACCCAGTACTTC; CDR3aa: CASSLWAGKETQYF
d_gene: -; abundance: -; v_gene: TRBV6-5; j_gene: TRBJ2-5; CDR3nt: TGTGCCAGCAGAAAGAACACAGAAGAGACCCAGTACTTC; CDR3aa: CASRKNTEETQYF
d_gene: TRBD1; abundance: -; v_gene: TRBV2; j_gene: TRBJ1-6; CDR3nt: TGTGCCAGCAGTACCGGGACAGGCTCCTATAATTCACCCCTCCACTTT; CDR3aa: CASSTGTGSYNSPLHF
d_gene: -; abundance: once; v_gene: TRBV6-5; j_gene: TRBJ1-4; CDR3nt: TGTGCCAGCAGACGGGACCTGGGAGGTGAAAAACTGTTTTTT; CDR3aa: CASRRDLGGEKLFF
d_gene: TRBD2; abundance: -; v_gene: TRBV6-5; j_gene: TRBJ2-5; CDR3nt: TGTGCCAGCAGTTACTCCCAACCTCCTGGGGGGGCCCAGTACTTC; CDR3aa: CASSYSQPPGGAQYF